This passage covers 11 T cell receptor beta chains from one sample sequenced in a study of tumor and adjacent non-tumor tissue in lung cancer. RNA was extracted from bulk tissue without any cell sorting. This non-tumor lung sample came from over 3 cm beyond the tumor edge. A modified ARM-PCR protocol with three rounds of nested PCR amplified TCRbeta. TCRdb reprocessed the multiplex PCR reads with MiXCR, giving one entry per CDR3 protein. The sample has some 80,000 distinct CDR3 sequences, approximately 82% seen once. The sample comprised distant non-tumor lung tissue. These receptor sequences come from a man between 65 and 79 years old with non-small cell lung cancer.

A note on this clonotype: A junction end diverges from the germline sequence, so it may reflect a read error. The rearrangement uses TRBV29-1 and TRBJ1-1; D not certain. Looked up from germline, CDR1 is SQVTM and CDR2 is ANQGSEA. The CDR3 length is 9 residues. In DNA form, the CDR3 reads TGCAACTTTGGGGTGATGGCTTACTTT. This encodes CNFGVMAYF.

V usage is TRBV6-5 and J usage is TRBJ1-2; D uncertain. The CDR3 contains 15 residues. The V gene's germline CDR1 is MNHEY and CDR2 SVGAGI. The CDR3, as DNA: TGTCCCACCGGGGAGGTCCTAAAGTCTAACTATGGCTACACCTTC. Amino acid sequence: CPTGEVLKSNYGYTF.

On this clonotype itself: One junction end does not reproduce the germline sequence, and a read error may be involved. The V call is TRBV29-1, the J call TRBJ1-2; D gene uncertain. Germline V gene lookup returns CDR1 SQVTM and CDR2 ANQGSEA. CDR3 length equals 13 residues. DNA of the CDR3: TGCAGCCTTCTCCATACGGGAGCCTATGTCTACACCTTC. It encodes CSLLHTGAYVYTF. Supplemented by reference TRBV29-1 and TRBJ1-2, the full variable domain reads SAVISQKPSRDICQRGTSLTIQCQVDSQVTMMFWYRQQPGQSLTLIATANQGSEATYESGFVIDKFPISRPNLTFSTLTVSNMSPEDSSIYLCSLLHTGAYVYTFGSGTRLTVV.

Points on this clonotype: The germline gene is not matched at one end of the junction; a read error may be the cause. The chain recombines TRBV6-6 with TRBJ2-7; D perhaps matches TRBD2 (6 bases). The CDR3 loop spans 14 amino acids. CDR1 is MNHNY and CDR2 is SVGAGI in the germline V gene (reference sequence). The CDR3 spells CASGFPGLNYKQYF. The CDR3 DNA sequence: TGTGCCAGCGGTTTCCCGGGACTCAACTACAAGCAGTACTTC.

As for this clonotype: One end of the junction is discordant with germline, which a read error may explain. V gene TRBV6-5 combines with J gene TRBJ1-2; 7 nucleotides match TRBD1. CDR1 is MNHEY and CDR2 is SVGAGI in the germline V gene. CDR3 length: 13 amino acids. CDR3 nucleotides: TGTGCTAGCAGTTACTCGACAGGGATTGGGTACACCTTC. Translating it yields CASSYSTGIGYTF.

Turning to this clonotype: Relative to the germline gene, one junction end is altered; a read error may explain this. V and J are TRBV6-5 and TRBJ2-3; possible D gene TRBD2, 5 bases. Germline-derived CDR1 and CDR2 are MNHEY and SVGAGI. The CDR3 sequence is 15 residues long. The CDR3 loop reads CTSSHSETNIDTQYF. The DNA for the CDR3 is TGTACCAGCAGTCACTCCGAGACTAACATAGATACGCAGTATTTT.

Worth noting for this clonotype: A much larger clone sits a single nucleotide away, making a read error possible. The V call is TRBV7-8, the J call TRBJ2-2; a possible D gene is TRBD2 (5 bases). This CDR3 region has 15 residues. Germline V lookup: CDR1 SGHVS, CDR2 FQNEAQ. CDR3 sequence (DNA): TGTGCCAGCAGCTTATCAACAGTGAACACCGGGGAGCTGCTTTTT. It yields the protein CASSLSTVNTGELLF.

With regard to this clonotype: This may be a read error, as it is one base from a much larger clone. The chain recombines TRBV20-1 with TRBJ1-2; D unclear. The germline V and J ends were trimmed by 4 bases and 5 bases, with 5 bases remaining between them. The CDR3 covers 10 residues. The V gene's germline CDR1 is DFQATT and CDR2 SNEGSKA (reference sequence). The CDR3: CSATRYGYTF. Here the CDR3 DNA reads TGCAGTGCTACCAGATATGGCTACACCTTC.

A word on this clonotype: A junction end diverges from the germline sequence, so it may reflect a read error. V is TRBV4-2 and J is TRBJ1-2, with TRBD1 as a possible D gene (5 bases). Germline values: CDR1 LGHNA, CDR2 YNFKEQ. CDR3 size: 16 residues. For the CDR3, the DNA is TGTGCCAGCAGCCAAGATTTGAGCGGGGCCAACTATGACTACACCTTC. Protein: CASSQDLSGANYDYTF.

As concerns this clonotype: An end of the junction does not agree with germline; a read error may underlie this. The V gene is TRBV6-1, the J gene TRBJ1-2; tentatively, D is TRBD1 (6 bases). This CDR3 comprises 15 residues. CDR1 is MNHNS, CDR2 SASEGT, per germline. DNA for the CDR3: TGTGTCAGCACCGCCCGGGACATGAACGGTGGTGGCTACACCTTC. This sequence encodes CVSTARDMNGGGYTF.

Remarks on this clonotype: Sequence at one end of the junction differs from germline and may be a read error. The genes are TRBV6-5 and TRBJ2-2; 14 positions match TRBD2. Per the germline V gene, CDR1 is MNHEY and CDR2 is SVGAGI. The CDR3 totals 18 residues. The CDR3 nucleotides are TGTGCCAGCAGTTACTCCGGACTAGCGGGAGGATATACCAGGGAGCTGTCTTTT. It encodes CASSYSGLAGGYTRELSF.